The next 18 T cell receptor beta chains were all read from a single sample in a study of blood T cell repertoires in COVID-19. Measured with immunoSEQ multiplex PCR; TCRdb has only the in-frame clones, and not every one. The sample has 130,000 to 150,000 clones, around nine tenths seen once. Sequencing was performed on peripheral blood. Every receptor here comes from a woman aged 40 to 50 with acute or convalescent COVID-19.

This clone was counted once. The chain employs TRBV3-1 (or the pseudogene TRBV3-2) and TRBJ2-6, with no clear D. V was shortened by 7 bases and J by 0 bases, with 10 bases between the two germline ends. The germline CDR1 and CDR2 sequences are LGHDT and YNNKEL (reference sequence). CDR3 length: 15 amino acids. The CDR3 here is CASTPSSSGANVLTF. The CDR3 DNA is TGTGCCAGCACTCCAAGTAGCTCTGGGGCCAACGTCCTGACTTTC.

This CDR3 reads CASSIVNPRAEAFF. The DNA of the CDR3 is TGTGCCAGTAGTATAGTAAACCCTCGGGCTGAAGCTTTCTTT. The rearrangement uses TRBV19 and TRBJ1-1; D unclear. The CDR3 has 14 residues. Germline CDR1 LNHDA, CDR2 SQIVND (reference sequence). V was trimmed by 1 base and J by 6 bases, leaving 12 bases between them.

This chain uses TRBV7-2 with TRBJ1-4; D is perhaps TRBD1 (5 bases). CDR3 size: 16 residues. V gave up 0 bases and J gave up 6 bases, with 14 bases separating them. Germline values: CDR1 SGHTA, CDR2 FQGNSA. The CDR3 spells CASSLASWGVDEKLFF. The CDR3 DNA sequence: TGTGCCAGCAGCTTAGCAAGTTGGGGGGTCGATGAAAAACTGTTTTTT.

This chain connects TRBV18 to TRBJ2-2; D perhaps matches TRBD2 (5 bases). The CDR3 sequence is 18 residues long. Trimming removed 2 bases at V and 9 bases at J, with 25 bases between. In germline, CDR1 is KGHSH, CDR2 LQKENI. The DNA of the CDR3 is TGTGCCAGCTCACCAATGGCCGGCGCGACTATCACCCTGAGGGAGCTGTTTTTT. This sequence encodes CASSPMAGATITLRELFF.

V and J are TRBV10-3 and TRBJ1-3, with D possibly TRBD1 on 6 matching bases. The CDR3 sequence is 15 residues long. The germline gives CDR1 ENHRY, CDR2 SYGVKD. V was pared by 4 bases and J by 0 bases, with 10 bases between. The CDR3 DNA sequence: TGTGCCATCAGTGGACAGGCCAACTCTGGAAACACCATATATTTT. Protein: CAISGQANSGNTIYF.

The gene calls are TRBV2 and TRBJ1-1, with a possible D match to TRBD1 (6 bases). Trimming took off 5 bases at V and 1 base at J, with 11 bases between the two ends. The CDR3 contains 14 residues. Germline assignment: CDR1 SNHLY and CDR2 FYNNEI. The CDR3 sequence is CASSIQGRNTEAFF. The CDR3, as DNA: TGTGCCAGCAGTATACAGGGCCGGAACACTGAAGCTTTCTTT.

This chain links TRBV5-1 with TRBJ1-6; the D gene is possibly TRBD1 (6 bases). Trimming cost V 0 bases and J 9 bases, with 7 bases left between them. The CDR3 length is 13 residues. Germline loops: CDR1 SGHRS, CDR2 YFSETQ. The CDR3 DNA reads as TGCGCCAGCAGCTTGGACAGGGCTTCACCCCTCCACTTT. Protein: CASSLDRASPLHF.

The chain recombines TRBV19 with TRBJ2-3; D call uncertain. The CDR3 has 13 residues. The germline V gene encodes CDR1 LNHDA and CDR2 SQIVND (reference sequence). V was shortened by 6 bases and J by 2 bases, with 9 bases between the two germline ends. The CDR3 reads CASSLVSTDTQYF. In DNA, the CDR3 is TGTGCCAGTAGCCTAGTTTCCACAGATACGCAGTATTTT. The full variable domain, rest sourced from reference TRBV19 and TRBJ2-3, is DGGITQSPKYLFRKEGQNVTLSCEQNLNHDAMYWYRQDPGQGLRLIYYSQIVNDFQKGDIAEGYSVSREKKESFPLTVTSAQKNPTAFYLCASSLVSTDTQYFGPGTRLTVL.

The chain carries TRBV7-8 and TRBJ1-1; the match to TRBD1 covers 7 bases. There are 14 residues in the CDR3. Trimming took 4 bases from V and 2 from J; bases not matched to a gene: 4. Germline V CDR1 and CDR2: SGHVS, FQNEAQ. The CDR3 protein is CASSYGTANTEAFF. CDR3 coding DNA: TGTGCCAGCAGCTACGGGACAGCTAACACTGAAGCTTTCTTT.

The chain joins TRBV19 to TRBJ1-4; D is perhaps TRBD1 (6 bases). The CDR3 length is 16 residues. Germline V gene data show CDR1 as LNHDA and CDR2 as SQIVND (reference sequence). V was pared by 2 bases and J by 0 bases, with 10 bases between. The CDR3 reads CASSIQGIATNEKLFF. The CDR3 region has the DNA TGTGCCAGTAGTATACAGGGGATTGCAACTAATGAAAAACTGTTTTTT. Full variable domain (rest looked up from reference TRBV19 and TRBJ1-4): DGGITQSPKYLFRKEGQNVTLSCEQNLNHDAMYWYRQDPGQGLRLIYYSQIVNDFQKGDIAEGYSVSREKKESFPLTVTSAQKNPTAFYLCASSIQGIATNEKLFFGSGTQLSVL.

This clone was seen repeatedly, ten times or more. CDR3 nucleotide sequence: TGTGCCAGCAGCGTAGCGACAGGGGACGACGAGCAGTACTTC. Translating it yields CASSVATGDDEQYF. The rearrangement uses TRBV9 and TRBJ2-7; 8 bases are shared with TRBD1. J was trimmed by 5 bases and V by 0 bases; bases with no gene match: 4. Germline CDR1 and CDR2: SGDLS and YYNGEE. The CDR3 runs to 14 residues.

The chain is built from TRBV7-3 and TRBJ2-7, with a weak D call TRBD2 (7 bases). Between the trimmed V and J ends, which lost 5 bases and 4 bases, there was a span of 15 bases. There are 14 residues in the CDR3. Germline assignment: CDR1 SGHTA and CDR2 FQGTGA. Here the CDR3 reads CASSLGRGAYEQYF. The CDR3 bases are TGTGCCAGCAGCCTGGGACGGGGGGCATACGAGCAGTACTTC.

The rearrangement joins TRBV19 to TRBJ1-2; D is uncertain. The CDR3 sequence is 13 residues long. CDR1 and CDR2 (germline): LNHDA, SQIVND (reference sequence). Deletions cut 5 bases from V and 6 bases from J, with 13 bases between. CDR3 DNA: TGTGCCAGTAGTTTCACCGGGAGGGATGGCTACACCTTC. It encodes CASSFTGRDGYTF.

The chain is built from TRBV12-5 and TRBJ1-1; 8 nucleotides match TRBD1. The CDR3 consists of 14 residues. From germline, CDR1 is LGHNT and CDR2 FRNRAP. J lost 4 bases, V lost 4 bases, and 5 bases had no gene match. CDR3 residues: CASGSTGTGTEAFF. CDR3 bases: TGTGCTAGTGGTTCGACCGGGACAGGCACTGAAGCTTTCTTT. Filled out from reference TRBV12-5 and TRBJ1-1, the complete variable domain reads DARVTQTPRHKVTEMGQEVTMRCQPILGHNTVFWYRQTMMQGLELLAYFRNRAPLDDSGMPKDRFSAEMPDATLATLKIQPSEPRDSAVYFCASGSTGTGTEAFFGQGTRLTVV.

The V gene is TRBV18, the J gene TRBJ1-2, with 10 positions matching TRBD1. V lost 1 base and J lost 13; bases outside the gene matches: 9. This CDR3 comprises 14 residues. CDR1 is KGHSH and CDR2 is LQKENI in the germline V gene. The CDR3 region has the DNA TGTGCCAGCTCACCACTAGGGACAGGGGCAGAGTGCACCTTC. It specifies CASSPLGTGAECTF.

The sample holds a few counts of this clone. The chain recombines TRBV27 with TRBJ1-6, with 9 bases aligning to TRBD1. This CDR3 contains 15 residues. Germline CDR1 is MNHEY and CDR2 is SMNVEV (reference sequence). Germline trimming cut 6 bases from V and 5 bases from J; bases unmatched to any gene: 5. The CDR3 bases are TGTGCCAGCAGGGGGGACAGGGCAAATAATTCACCCCTCCACTTT. The encoded protein is CASRGDRANNSPLHF.

The genes are TRBV24-1 and TRBJ2-1, with 10 bases matching TRBD2. Germline loops: CDR1 KGHDR, CDR2 SFDVKD. The CDR3 loop spans 15 amino acids. The ends lost 3 bases at V and 6 bases at J; junction bases unmatched: 4. As DNA, the CDR3 is TGTGCCACCAGTGATCCCGGACTAGCGGCCAATGAGCAGTTCTTC. This encodes CATSDPGLAANEQFF.

This sequence joins TRBV7-2 and TRBJ2-2; 13 nucleotides line up with TRBD2. The V and J ends lost 2 bases and 5 bases, in that order; junction bases with no gene match: 5. The CDR3 is 17 residues long. CDR1 is SGHTA and CDR2 is FQGNSA in the germline V gene. The DNA for the CDR3 is TGTGCCAGCAGCTTATTACTAGCGGGAGGGCGTACCGGGGAGCTGTTTTTT. This codes for CASSLLLAGGRTGELFF.